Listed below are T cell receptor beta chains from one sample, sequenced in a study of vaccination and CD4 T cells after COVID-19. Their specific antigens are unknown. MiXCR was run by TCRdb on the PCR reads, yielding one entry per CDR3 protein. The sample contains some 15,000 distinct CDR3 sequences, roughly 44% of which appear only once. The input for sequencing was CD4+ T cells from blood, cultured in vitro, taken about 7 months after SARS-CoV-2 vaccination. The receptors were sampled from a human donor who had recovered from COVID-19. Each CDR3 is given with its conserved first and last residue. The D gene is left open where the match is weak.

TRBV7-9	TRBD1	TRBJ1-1	CASSLGLGQQAFF
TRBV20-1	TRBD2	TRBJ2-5	CSAPGLSLGTQYF
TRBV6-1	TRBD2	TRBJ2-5	CASSPQRGYQETQYF
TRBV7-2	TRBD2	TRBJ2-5	CASSLGGGRETQYF
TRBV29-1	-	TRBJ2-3	CSADHGGTDTQYF
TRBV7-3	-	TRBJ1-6	CASSFSGINSPLHF
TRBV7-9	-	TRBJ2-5	CASSSQNDRTQYF
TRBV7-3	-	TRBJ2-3	CASSPQAGTDTQYF
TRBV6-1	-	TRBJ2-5	CASRVAGNQETQYF
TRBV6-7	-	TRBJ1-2	CASIGYGYTF
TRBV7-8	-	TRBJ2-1	CASRLIGYNEQFF
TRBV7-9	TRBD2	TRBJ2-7	CASSEVWFTSAFQSGREQYF
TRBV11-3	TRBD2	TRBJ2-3	CASSSPSGSSVTDTQYF
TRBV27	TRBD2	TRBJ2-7	CASSWGRESSYEQYF
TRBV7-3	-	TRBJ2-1	CASSPGPPPDEQFF
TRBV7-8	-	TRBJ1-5	CASSANRQPAMTPQHF
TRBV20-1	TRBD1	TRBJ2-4	CSAQGAGWDIQYF
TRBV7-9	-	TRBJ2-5	CASSLASGTAWQETQYF
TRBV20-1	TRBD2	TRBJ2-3	CSARGLAGVSDTQYF
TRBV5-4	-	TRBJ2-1	CASSLSGDPYNEQFF
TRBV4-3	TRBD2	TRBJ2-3	CASSQGSGRRTDTQYF
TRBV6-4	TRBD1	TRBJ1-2	CASSLTGQANYGYTF
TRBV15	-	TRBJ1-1	CATSRGPVRNTEAFF
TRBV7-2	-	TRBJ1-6	CASTQGLSPLHF
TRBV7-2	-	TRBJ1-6	CASSLAYRSSEDSPLHF
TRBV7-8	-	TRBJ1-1	CASSLALTGRRKVDTEAFF
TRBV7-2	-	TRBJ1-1	CASGGQPNTEAFF
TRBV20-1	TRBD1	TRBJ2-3	CSAMGQGGDTQYF
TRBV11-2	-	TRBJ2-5	CASSLGAGFATQYF
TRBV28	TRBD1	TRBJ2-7	CATVTGQGAYEQYF
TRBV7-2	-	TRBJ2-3	CASSLDRRFPDTQYF
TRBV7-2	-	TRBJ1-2	CASSLSVANYGYTF
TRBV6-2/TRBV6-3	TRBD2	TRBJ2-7	CASSRYGTSGTYEQYF
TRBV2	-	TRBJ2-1	CASSGFGSSNEQFF
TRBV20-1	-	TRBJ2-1	CSARQVSNEQFF
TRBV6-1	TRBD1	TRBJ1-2	CASSEDRGVYGYTF
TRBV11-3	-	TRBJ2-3	CASSLAAPGTTDTQYF
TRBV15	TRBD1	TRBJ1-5	CATSRPQTGRYQPQHF
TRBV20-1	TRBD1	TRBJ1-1	CSARDPQGTGGDWGTEAFF
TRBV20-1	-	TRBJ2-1	CSARERTRGRNEQFF
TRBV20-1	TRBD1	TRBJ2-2	CSAQDRVSGELFF
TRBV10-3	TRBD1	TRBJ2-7	CAISGIWTGIDEQYF
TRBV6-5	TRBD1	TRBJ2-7	CASSSFVSTGGLYEQYF
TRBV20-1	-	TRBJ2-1	CSARYRRDPLFGEQFF
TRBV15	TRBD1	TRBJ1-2	CATSSTQGNYGYTF
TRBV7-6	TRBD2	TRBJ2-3	CASSLAGPTDTQYF
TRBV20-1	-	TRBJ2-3	CSARERLGVDTQYF
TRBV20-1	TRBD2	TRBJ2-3	CSARVAGSTDTQYF
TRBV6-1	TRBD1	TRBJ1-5	CASSELDRGRYQPQHF
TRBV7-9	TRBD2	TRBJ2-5	CASSPRLAGEGTQYF
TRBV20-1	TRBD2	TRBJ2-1	CSARSPGLDLGFF
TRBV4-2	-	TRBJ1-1	CASSLERGNTEAFF
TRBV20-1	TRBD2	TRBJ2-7	CSAEAGGRYEQYF
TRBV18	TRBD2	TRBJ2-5	CASSPLAGVETQYF
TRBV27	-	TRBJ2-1	CASSPRDSPYNEQFF
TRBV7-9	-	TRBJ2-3	CASSLMGSTDTQYF